The 19 T cell receptor beta chains listed next were all sequenced from one sample in a study of identical twins. Each CDR3 protein gets one entry after TCRdb re-called the 5' RACE reads with MiXCR. This table holds approximately 500,000 distinct CDR3 sequences, more than 20% found once. This sample was also put to use in a study of T cells expressing NK-cell markers.

The sample comprised CD4+ T cells sorted from blood. The source of these receptors is a woman aged 18-29 years in good health.

The chain carries TRBV20-1 and TRBJ1-1; 7 positions agree with TRBD1. Germline values: CDR1 DFQATT, CDR2 SNEGSKA (reference sequence). The CDR3 covers 11 residues. V gave up 6 bases and J gave up 4 bases; unmatched junction bases: 2. This CDR3 is CSAHRGTEAFF. The CDR3 DNA reads as TGCAGTGCACACAGGGGCACTGAAGCTTTCTTT.

The chain recombines TRBV20-1 with TRBJ1-5; D remains unclear. V shed 1 base and J shed 0 bases, with 10 bases lying between them. The length of the CDR3 is 15 residues. In germline, CDR1 is DFQATT, CDR2 SNEGSKA (reference sequence). The chain's CDR3 is CSARVGKASNQPQHF. CDR3 DNA sequence: TGCAGTGCTAGAGTGGGGAAGGCTAGCAATCAGCCCCAGCATTTT.

This chain connects TRBV3-1 to TRBJ2-3, with TRBD1 matching 10 bases. From germline, CDR1 is LGHDT and CDR2 YNNKEL (reference sequence). Trimming removed 1 base from V and 4 bases from J; junction bases left unmatched: 5. CDR3 size: 16 residues. The CDR3 coding sequence is TGTGCCAGCAGCCAAGCCAGGACAGGGGGATCAGATACGCAGTATTTT. Residues: CASSQARTGGSDTQYF.

This clonotype was recorded a few times. The chain couples TRBV6-5 to TRBJ2-1, with 7 bases fitting TRBD2. Germline values: CDR1 MNHEY, CDR2 SVGAGI. J lost 5 bases, V lost 0 bases, and 7 bases had no gene match. The CDR3 runs 16 residues. CDR3 nucleotide sequence: TGTGCCAGCAGTTACTCTGGGGGGGGGATTAACAATGAGCAGTTCTTC. Translated, it gives CASSYSGGGINNEQFF.

This clonotype was seen a few times. CDR3 sequence reads: CASSQATFNEQFF. The CDR3 DNA reads as TGCGCCAGCAGCCAGGCCACTTTTAATGAGCAGTTCTTC. V gene TRBV5-1 combines with J gene TRBJ2-1; unclear D gene. CDR3 length: 13 amino acids. Between the trimmed V and J ends, which lost 4 bases and 7 bases, there was a span of 12 bases. CDR1 and CDR2 from the germline V gene are SGHRS and YFSETQ.

This clonotype showed up just a few times. The rearrangement uses TRBV15 and TRBJ2-5, with D possibly being TRBD2 (5 bases). This CDR3 spans 13 amino acids. CDR1 and CDR2 from the germline V gene are LNHNV and YYDKDF (reference sequence). V gave up 9 bases and J gave up 2 bases, with 13 bases separating them. The CDR3 spells CATQRLLQETQYF. CDR3 DNA sequence: TGTGCCACTCAGCGGCTACTACAAGAGACCCAGTACTTC.

This sequence joins TRBV20-1 and TRBJ2-1; D tentatively reads TRBD1 or TRBD2 (6 bases each). Trimming pared 1 base from V and 9 bases from J, leaving 13 bases between. Germline V gives CDR1 DFQATT, CDR2 SNEGSKA (reference sequence). The CDR3 contains 13 residues. CDR3 residues: CSARVYEGGEQFF. CDR3 sequence (DNA): TGCAGTGCTAGAGTATACGAGGGGGGTGAGCAGTTCTTC.

There are a few counts of this clonotype. CDR3 coding DNA: TGCGCCAGCAGGGAGGCGGGAGAGCAGTACTTC. This translates into CASREAGEQYF. The V and J genes are TRBV5-1 and TRBJ2-7; maybe TRBD2 (6 bases). Germline V CDR1 and CDR2: SGHRS, YFSETQ. The CDR3 is 11 amino acids. Trimming pared 5 bases from V and 7 bases from J, leaving 10 bases between.

This clonotype was detected a few times. The chain combines TRBV20-1 with TRBJ1-1; no firm D call. The CDR3 spans 15 residues. The germline V gene encodes CDR1 DFQATT and CDR2 SNEGSKA (reference sequence). V lost 3 bases and J 4 bases, leaving 18 bases between the germline ends. The CDR3 coding sequence is TGCAGTGCTAGTAGGTACGCTGGTTTGGGCACTGAAGCTTTCTTT. Protein product: CSASRYAGLGTEAFF.

This rearrangement joins TRBV9 to TRBJ1-5; TRBD1 is a possible D gene (6 bases). From germline, CDR1 is SGDLS and CDR2 YYNGEE. V gave up 3 bases and J gave up 3 bases, with 13 bases separating them. The CDR3 runs to 15 residues. In nucleotides, the CDR3 is TGTGCCAGCAGCGCCATGGACAGACCCAATCAGCCCCAGCATTTT. It encodes CASSAMDRPNQPQHF.

The genes are TRBV7-9 and TRBJ2-2; a possible D gene is TRBD2 (5 bases). The CDR3 totals 16 residues. The germline V gene encodes CDR1 SEHNR and CDR2 FQNEAQ (reference sequence). V was cut by 6 bases and J by 1 base, with 15 bases left in between. CDR3 coding DNA: TGTGCCAGCAGAAGGGTACGAGGGAAGAACACCGGGGAGCTGTTTTTT. Translating gives CASRRVRGKNTGELFF.

The chain employs TRBV20-1 and TRBJ2-1; D unclear. Germline V lookup: CDR1 DFQATT, CDR2 SNEGSKA (reference sequence). CDR3 length: 13 amino acids. V was shortened by 0 bases and J by 8 bases, with 11 bases between the two germline ends. DNA for the CDR3: TGCAGTGCTAGAGACCCGGCTTTCCATGAGCAGTTCTTC. It codes for CSARDPAFHEQFF.

At least ten counts were recorded for this clonotype. This chain uses TRBV5-1 with TRBJ1-2; perhaps TRBD1 as D (5 bases). The CDR3 runs 15 residues. V lost 3 bases, J lost 4 bases, and 16 bases lay in between. Germline CDR1 SGHRS, CDR2 YFSETQ. The chain's CDR3 is CASSSGTDPLYGYTF. The CDR3, as DNA: TGCGCCAGCAGCTCCGGGACGGATCCCCTCTATGGCTACACCTTC.

This clonotype turned up a few times. The chain uses TRBV7-9 and TRBJ2-5; unclear D gene. Trimming left V 7 bases short and J 5 bases short, with 20 bases between. Germline V gene lookup returns CDR1 SEHNR and CDR2 FQNEAQ (reference sequence). The CDR3 has 15 residues. The CDR3 reads CASISRTADVETQYF. The CDR3 nucleotides read TGTGCCAGCATCTCACGGACCGCGGACGTCGAGACCCAGTACTTC. Full variable domain (remainder filled in from reference TRBV7-9 and TRBJ2-5): DTGVSQNPRHKITKRGQNVTFRCDPISEHNRLYWYRQTLGQGPEFLTYFQNEAQLEKSRLLSDRFSAERPKGSFSTLEIQRTEQGDSAMYLCASISRTADVETQYFGPGTRLLVL.

V usage is TRBV28 and J usage is TRBJ1-5; TRBD1 is a possible D gene (6 bases). The CDR3 has 13 amino acids. Germline CDR1 and CDR2: MDHEN and SYDVKM. V lost 6 bases to trimming and J lost 3 bases, with 9 bases between them. The CDR3 DNA follows: TGTGCCAGCAGGACAGGTTCCAATCAGCCCCAGCATTTT. Residues: CASRTGSNQPQHF.

This clonotype was counted only a few times. The chain is built from TRBV11-2 and TRBJ1-6; perhaps TRBD1 as D (5 bases). The V gene's germline CDR1 is SGHAT and CDR2 FQNNGV. Trimming stripped 8 bases from V and 5 bases from J, with 10 bases between. There are 13 residues in the CDR3. The CDR3 loop is CASGGVNNSPLHF. CDR3 bases: TGTGCCAGCGGGGGGGTAAATAATTCACCCCTCCACTTT.

This clonotype was detected only a few times. The V and J genes are TRBV5-4 and TRBJ2-1; 12 bases are a match to TRBD2. V shed 4 bases and J 5 bases; nucleotides not matched to a gene: 7. CDR3 length: 16 amino acids. Germline CDR1 and CDR2: SGHNT and YYREEE (reference sequence). The DNA of the CDR3 is TGTGCCAGCAGCCCGCTAGCGGGAGGGATTAACAATGAGCAGTTCTTC. Protein: CASSPLAGGINNEQFF.

In this sample, this clonotype turned up a few times. The chain recombines TRBV7-9 with TRBJ1-4, with D tentatively TRBD1 (6 bases). V dropped 4 bases and J dropped 7 bases, with 19 bases sitting between them. Per germline, CDR1 SEHNR and CDR2 FQNEAQ (reference sequence). This CDR3 has 16 residues. The CDR3 sequence is CASSSALQGRVEKLFF. CDR3 DNA sequence: TGTGCCAGCAGCTCAGCCCTACAGGGCCGGGTTGAAAAACTGTTTTTT. Together with reference TRBV7-9 and TRBJ1-4, the CDR3 gives the full variable domain: DTGVSQNPRHKITKRGQNVTFRCDPISEHNRLYWYRQTLGQGPEFLTYFQNEAQLEKSRLLSDRFSAERPKGSFSTLEIQRTEQGDSAMYLCASSSALQGRVEKLFFGSGTQLSVL.

This chain links TRBV20-1 with TRBJ2-5; D ambiguous. Germline V CDR1 and CDR2: DFQATT, SNEGSKA (reference sequence). The V end lost 6 bases, the J end lost 2 bases, and 10 bases lay between the germline ends. The CDR3 is 12 residues long. CDR3 coding DNA: TGCAGTGCCCTGAGCCAACAAGAGACCCAGTACTTC. Translated: CSALSQQETQYF.